A selection of T cell receptor beta chains follows, all from one sample in a study of blood T cell repertoires in COVID-19. Here immunoSEQ multiplex PCR was the method, and the copy in TCRdb shows in-frame clones only, minus some. Altogether roughly 80,000 clones are present, roughly 80% being singletons, with the ten largest covering around 10%. Material: peripheral blood. The receptors derive from a man aged 50 to 60 with acute or convalescent COVID-19. Each CDR3 is given with its conserved first and last residue. The D gene is left open where the match is weak. A row's size may be missing; if present it is once, few, many or a size class.

V gene	D gene	CDR3 length	J gene	clone size	CDR3 DNA	CDR3 protein
TRBV7-8	TRBD2	15	TRBJ2-3	once	TGTGCCAGCAGCCCCGGGACTAGGTCCACAGATACGCAGTATTTT	CASSPGTRSTDTQYF
TRBV10-3	TRBD1	13	TRBJ1-1	-	TGTGCCATACAGGGGGCCATGAACACTGAAGCTTTCTTT	CAIQGAMNTEAFF
TRBV5-8	-	13	TRBJ1-2	-	TGTGCCAGCAGCTTGGGACAGTTTTATGGCTACACCTTC	CASSLGQFYGYTF
TRBV6-6	TRBD1	13	TRBJ1-2	-	TGTGCCAGCAGTAAACAGGGGGCCGGGGGCTACACCTTC	CASSKQGAGGYTF
TRBV29-1	-	18	TRBJ2-6	-	TGCAGCGTTGAAGAGGCCGCCAGAATACCCTCTGGGGCCAACGTCCTGACTTTC	CSVEEAARIPSGANVLTF
TRBV5-1	TRBD1	18	TRBJ2-5	-	TGCGCCAGCAGCTTGGAACCGGGACAGGGAAGAGGCCAAGAGACCCAGTACTTC	CASSLEPGQGRGQETQYF
TRBV6-2/TRBV6-3	TRBD2	16	TRBJ2-3	few	TGTGCCAGCAGTTGGACCGGGACTAGCGGAAGAGATACGCAGTATTTT	CASSWTGTSGRDTQYF
TRBV7-2	-	13	TRBJ1-2	-	TGTGCCAGCAGCCGAGAGGGCTTTTATGGCTACACCTTC	CASSREGFYGYTF
TRBV11-3	-	16	TRBJ2-1	-	TGTGCCAGCAGCCCACCCATAGCGGGACAGTACAATGAGCAGTTCTTC	CASSPPIAGQYNEQFF
TRBV5-4	TRBD1	15	TRBJ1-6	once	TGTGCCAGCAGCCCCCGGACAGGAAGAGATTCACCCCTCCACTTT	CASSPRTGRDSPLHF
TRBV24-1	TRBD1	13	TRBJ2-7	-	TGTGCCACCAGTGACGACAGGGTAAACGAGCAGTACTTC	CATSDDRVNEQYF